This is a list of T cell receptor beta chains from one sample in a study of blood T cell repertoires in COVID-19. Assay: immunoSEQ multiplex PCR; the TCRdb copy retains only in-frame clones and omits some. The table has over 250,000 clones, 85% seen once. Material: peripheral blood. The receptors were sampled from a human donor in a cohort sampled during active COVID-19. Each CDR3 is given with its conserved first and last residue. The D gene is left open where the match is weak. Part of the rows lack a size; the others show once, few, many or a class for expanded clones.

v_call: TRBV2
j_call: TRBJ2-5
clone_size: -
d_call: TRBD1
cdr3_aa: CASSRTGFLETQYF
cdr3_nt: TGTGCCAGCAGTCGGACAGGATTTTTGGAGACCCAGTACTTC

v_call: TRBV28
j_call: TRBJ1-5
clone_size: once
d_call: -
cdr3_aa: CASRSGGALGSNQPQHF
cdr3_nt: TGTGCCAGCAGATCGGGGGGGGCCTTAGGTAGCAATCAGCCCCAGCATTTT

v_call: TRBV7-9
j_call: TRBJ1-1
clone_size: -
d_call: -
cdr3_aa: CASSLVGNLNTEAFF
cdr3_nt: TGTGCCAGCAGCTTAGTGGGCAATCTGAACACTGAAGCTTTCTTT

v_call: TRBV2
j_call: TRBJ2-6
clone_size: -
d_call: -
cdr3_aa: CASPRAPLSGANVLTF
cdr3_nt: TGTGCCAGTCCAAGAGCCCCTCTCTCTGGGGCCAACGTCCTGACTTTC

v_call: TRBV5-1
j_call: TRBJ2-1
clone_size: -
d_call: -
cdr3_aa: CASSSGYSGPYNEQFF
cdr3_nt: TGCGCCAGCAGCTCGGGGTATAGCGGCCCCTACAATGAGCAGTTCTTC

v_call: TRBV7-8
j_call: TRBJ2-3
clone_size: -
d_call: TRBD1
cdr3_aa: CASSHDRGLGADTQYF
cdr3_nt: TGTGCCAGCAGCCACGACAGGGGGCTTGGGGCAGATACGCAGTATTTT

v_call: TRBV7-8
j_call: TRBJ2-7
clone_size: many
d_call: TRBD1
cdr3_aa: CASSSKTGTGFYEQYF
cdr3_nt: TGTGCCAGCAGCTCAAAGACCGGGACAGGGTTTTACGAGCAGTACTTC

v_call: TRBV3-1/TRBV3-2
j_call: TRBJ1-1
clone_size: -
d_call: TRBD1
cdr3_aa: CASSPWTGDYTEAFF
cdr3_nt: TGTGCCAGCAGCCCCTGGACAGGGGACTACACTGAAGCTTTCTTT

v_call: TRBV25-1
j_call: TRBJ1-1
clone_size: -
d_call: -
cdr3_aa: CASSYLGNTEAFF
cdr3_nt: TGTGCCAGCAGCTACCTAGGAAACACTGAAGCTTTCTTT

v_call: TRBV27
j_call: TRBJ2-7
clone_size: -
d_call: -
cdr3_aa: CASSMPRDFPYEQYF
cdr3_nt: TGTGCCAGCAGTATGCCCCGGGACTTTCCCTACGAGCAGTACTTC

v_call: TRBV2
j_call: TRBJ2-1
clone_size: few
d_call: -
cdr3_aa: CASSQSGKSAIF
cdr3_nt: TGTGCCAGCAGTCAATCGGGAAAGAGCGCTATCTTC

v_call: TRBV19
j_call: TRBJ1-1
clone_size: few
d_call: TRBD1
cdr3_aa: CASRPGQGVTEAFF
cdr3_nt: TGTGCCAGTAGGCCGGGACAGGGCGTGACTGAAGCTTTCTTT

v_call: TRBV3-1/TRBV3-2
j_call: TRBJ1-2
clone_size: -
d_call: -
cdr3_aa: CASSQGGYGYTF
cdr3_nt: TGTGCCAGCAGCCAAGGCGGCTATGGCTACACCTTC

v_call: TRBV5-6
j_call: TRBJ1-1
clone_size: -
d_call: -
cdr3_aa: CASSLIRAEAFF
cdr3_nt: TGTGCCAGCAGCCTGATCAGGGCTGAAGCTTTCTTT

v_call: TRBV10-3
j_call: TRBJ2-5
clone_size: -
d_call: TRBD2
cdr3_aa: CAISGLAGGWETQYF
cdr3_nt: TGTGCCATCAGCGGACTAGCGGGAGGGTGGGAGACCCAGTACTTC

v_call: TRBV2
j_call: TRBJ2-1
clone_size: -
d_call: -
cdr3_aa: CASSEDSRSYNEQFF
cdr3_nt: TGTGCCAGCAGCGAGGACAGCCGCTCCTACAATGAGCAGTTCTTC

v_call: TRBV7-2
j_call: TRBJ1-2
clone_size: few
d_call: -
cdr3_aa: CASSLNRGPYGYTF
cdr3_nt: TGTGCCAGCAGCTTAAATAGGGGCCCCTATGGCTACACCTTC

v_call: TRBV10-3
j_call: TRBJ2-5
clone_size: -
d_call: -
cdr3_aa: CAIRGVSHETQYF
cdr3_nt: TGTGCCATCAGGGGAGTTTCTCACGAGACCCAGTACTTC

v_call: TRBV25-1
j_call: TRBJ2-3
clone_size: -
d_call: -
cdr3_aa: CASRGTFETDTQYF
cdr3_nt: TGTGCCAGCAGAGGGACTTTTGAGACAGATACGCAGTATTTT

v_call: TRBV6-1
j_call: TRBJ1-1
clone_size: -
d_call: -
cdr3_aa: CASSDMVQGAFF
cdr3_nt: TGTGCCAGCAGTGATATGGTTCAGGGAGCTTTCTTT

v_call: TRBV28
j_call: TRBJ1-2
clone_size: -
d_call: -
cdr3_aa: CASRFFFNYGYTF
cdr3_nt: TGTGCCAGCAGATTCTTTTTTAACTATGGCTACACCTTC

v_call: TRBV6-2/TRBV6-3
j_call: TRBJ2-7
clone_size: -
d_call: TRBD2
cdr3_aa: CASSYSFREDYEQYF
cdr3_nt: TGTGCCAGCAGTTACTCTTTTCGGGAGGATTACGAGCAGTACTTC

v_call: TRBV5-1
j_call: TRBJ1-2
clone_size: once
d_call: -
cdr3_aa: CASSFSGLGYTF
cdr3_nt: TGCGCCAGCAGCTTCTCAGGGCTCGGCTACACCTTC

v_call: TRBV19
j_call: TRBJ1-1
clone_size: -
d_call: -
cdr3_aa: CASSVGQNTEAFF
cdr3_nt: TGTGCCAGTAGTGTGGGACAGAACACTGAAGCTTTCTTT

v_call: TRBV7-2
j_call: TRBJ2-3
clone_size: -
d_call: -
cdr3_aa: CASSLEVASDTQYF
cdr3_nt: TGTGCCAGCAGCTTAGAAGTAGCGTCAGATACGCAGTATTTT

v_call: TRBV3-1/TRBV3-2
j_call: TRBJ2-1
clone_size: once
d_call: TRBD2
cdr3_aa: CASSGGVVGRNEQFF
cdr3_nt: TGTGCCAGCAGCGGGGGGGTTGTCGGGCGCAATGAGCAGTTCTTC

v_call: TRBV4-1
j_call: TRBJ2-7
clone_size: -
d_call: TRBD2
cdr3_aa: CASSQDPLPGTSPYEQYF
cdr3_nt: TGCGCCAGCAGCCAAGATCCCCTCCCCGGGACTAGCCCCTACGAGCAGTACTTC

v_call: TRBV28
j_call: TRBJ2-2
clone_size: -
d_call: -
cdr3_aa: CATVEGAQSRELFF
cdr3_nt: TGTGCCACCGTGGAGGGGGCCCAGTCCAGGGAGCTGTTTTTT

v_call: TRBV6-5
j_call: TRBJ2-4
clone_size: -
d_call: TRBD1
cdr3_aa: CASRIDRANIQYF
cdr3_nt: TGTGCCAGCAGGATAGACAGGGCAAACATTCAGTACTTC

v_call: TRBV7-2
j_call: TRBJ1-2
clone_size: -
d_call: TRBD1
cdr3_aa: CASSLEWGQGSGYTF
cdr3_nt: TGTGCCAGCAGCTTAGAGTGGGGACAGGGGTCTGGCTACACCTTC

v_call: TRBV7-6
j_call: TRBJ2-2
clone_size: -
d_call: -
cdr3_aa: CASSLVSGLTGELFF
cdr3_nt: TGTGCCAGCAGCTTAGTTTCAGGGCTCACCGGGGAGCTGTTTTTT

v_call: TRBV27
j_call: TRBJ1-4
clone_size: -
d_call: -
cdr3_aa: CASSGGAREKLFF
cdr3_nt: TGTGCCAGCAGCGGGGGGGCGAGGGAAAAACTGTTTTTT

v_call: TRBV28
j_call: TRBJ1-1
clone_size: -
d_call: -
cdr3_aa: CASSWPSGGAFF
cdr3_nt: TGTGCCAGCAGTTGGCCGTCGGGGGGAGCTTTCTTT

v_call: TRBV7-9
j_call: TRBJ2-1
clone_size: many
d_call: -
cdr3_aa: CASSFYDEQFF
cdr3_nt: TGTGCCAGCAGCTTCTACGATGAGCAGTTCTTC

v_call: TRBV7-2
j_call: TRBJ2-3
clone_size: -
d_call: TRBD2
cdr3_aa: CASSSRKRETDTQYF
cdr3_nt: TGTGCCAGCAGCTCCCGGAAGCGGGAGACAGATACGCAGTATTTT

v_call: TRBV12-3/TRBV12-4
j_call: TRBJ2-1
clone_size: -
d_call: TRBD2
cdr3_aa: CASSSASGRRQFF
cdr3_nt: TGTGCCAGCAGTTCCGCTAGCGGGAGGAGGCAGTTCTTC

v_call: TRBV7-9
j_call: TRBJ1-2
clone_size: -
d_call: TRBD1
cdr3_aa: CASSASGTGPGYTF
cdr3_nt: TGTGCCAGCAGCGCTTCCGGGACAGGGCCTGGCTACACCTTC

v_call: TRBV2
j_call: TRBJ2-7
clone_size: -
d_call: -
cdr3_aa: CASRTASTGEQYF
cdr3_nt: TGTGCCAGCAGAACGGCTAGTACGGGCGAGCAGTACTTC

v_call: TRBV28
j_call: TRBJ2-1
clone_size: -
d_call: TRBD1
cdr3_aa: CASRGTGGTNEQFF
cdr3_nt: TGTGCCAGCAGGGGGACAGGTGGGACCAATGAGCAGTTCTTC

v_call: TRBV6-2/TRBV6-3
j_call: TRBJ2-1
clone_size: -
d_call: TRBD2
cdr3_aa: CASSPSGRSYNEQFF
cdr3_nt: TGTGCCAGCAGCCCTAGCGGGAGGTCGTACAATGAGCAGTTCTTC

v_call: TRBV7-2
j_call: TRBJ2-3
clone_size: few
d_call: -
cdr3_aa: CASSRRTEGDTQYF
cdr3_nt: TGTGCCAGCAGTCGGAGGACCGAGGGAGATACGCAGTATTTT

v_call: TRBV7-2
j_call: TRBJ2-1
clone_size: -
d_call: TRBD2
cdr3_aa: CASSPDPSGGKQFF
cdr3_nt: TGTGCCAGCAGCCCCGACCCTAGCGGGGGCAAGCAGTTCTTC

v_call: TRBV3-1/TRBV3-2
j_call: TRBJ2-1
clone_size: once
d_call: -
cdr3_aa: CASSQDLASNEQFF
cdr3_nt: TGTGCCAGCAGCCAAGATCTTGCGTCTAATGAGCAGTTCTTC

v_call: TRBV7-9
j_call: TRBJ1-1
clone_size: -
d_call: -
cdr3_aa: CASSLRQTDEAFF
cdr3_nt: TGTGCCAGCAGCTTAAGGCAGACAGATGAAGCTTTCTTT

v_call: TRBV2
j_call: TRBJ1-5
clone_size: few
d_call: -
cdr3_aa: CASRQEGNQPQHF
cdr3_nt: TGTGCCAGCAGGCAGGAGGGCAATCAGCCCCAGCATTTT

v_call: TRBV3-1/TRBV3-2
j_call: TRBJ1-1
clone_size: -
d_call: TRBD1
cdr3_aa: CASSQGNRGMNTEAFF
cdr3_nt: TGTGCCAGCAGCCAAGGAAACAGGGGGATGAACACTGAAGCTTTCTTT

v_call: TRBV27
j_call: TRBJ2-5
clone_size: -
d_call: TRBD2
cdr3_aa: CASSLWTSGLQETQYF
cdr3_nt: TGTGCCAGCAGTCTTTGGACTAGCGGCCTCCAAGAGACCCAGTACTTC

v_call: TRBV10-3
j_call: TRBJ1-5
clone_size: few
d_call: -
cdr3_aa: CAISENPDQPQHF
cdr3_nt: TGTGCCATCAGTGAAAACCCGGATCAGCCCCAGCATTTT

v_call: TRBV9
j_call: TRBJ2-1
clone_size: once
d_call: TRBD2
cdr3_aa: CASSVYGRAKNEQFF
cdr3_nt: TGTGCCAGCAGCGTATACGGGAGGGCCAAAAATGAGCAGTTCTTC

v_call: TRBV3-1/TRBV3-2
j_call: TRBJ2-1
clone_size: -
d_call: -
cdr3_aa: CASSRSPNLNNEQFF
cdr3_nt: TGTGCCAGCAGCCGAAGCCCTAATTTAAACAATGAGCAGTTCTTC

v_call: TRBV13
j_call: TRBJ1-2
clone_size: -
d_call: -
cdr3_aa: CASARGGYGYTF
cdr3_nt: TGTGCCAGCGCCAGGGGCGGCTATGGCTACACCTTC

v_call: TRBV19
j_call: TRBJ1-2
clone_size: few
d_call: TRBD1
cdr3_aa: CASSDPGGYGYTF
cdr3_nt: TGTGCCAGTAGTGATCCAGGGGGTTACGGCTACACCTTC

v_call: TRBV11-2
j_call: TRBJ2-4
clone_size: once
d_call: -
cdr3_aa: CASGTGTNIQYF
cdr3_nt: TGTGCCAGCGGTACAGGGACAAACATTCAGTACTTC